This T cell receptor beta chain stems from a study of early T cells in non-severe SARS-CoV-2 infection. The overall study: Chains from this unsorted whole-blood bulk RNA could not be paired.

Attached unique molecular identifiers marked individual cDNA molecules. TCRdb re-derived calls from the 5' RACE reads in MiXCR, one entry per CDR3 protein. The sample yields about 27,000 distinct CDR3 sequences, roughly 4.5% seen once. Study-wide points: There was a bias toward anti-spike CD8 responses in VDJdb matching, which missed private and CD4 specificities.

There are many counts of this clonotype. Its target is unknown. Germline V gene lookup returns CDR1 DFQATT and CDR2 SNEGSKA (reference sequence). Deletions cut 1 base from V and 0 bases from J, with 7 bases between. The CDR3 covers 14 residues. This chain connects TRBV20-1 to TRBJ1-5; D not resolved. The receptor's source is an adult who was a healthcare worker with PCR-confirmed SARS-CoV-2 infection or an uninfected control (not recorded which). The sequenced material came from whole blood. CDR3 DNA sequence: TGCAGTGCTAGAGGCGGACTTAGCAATCAGCCCCAGCATTTT. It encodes CSARGGLSNQPQHF.